The T cell receptor beta chain under discussion was sequenced for a study of blood T cell repertoires in COVID-19. Looking at the study overall: The United States, Italy and Spain supplied acute and convalescent COVID-19 samples. T cells, B-cell-depleted T cells, or PBMCs provided the cDNA or gDNA that served as material.

After removal of 7 bases from V and 1 base from J, the junction contained 8 bases not matched to a gene. The germline CDR1 and CDR2 sequences are SGHVS and FQNEAQ. The CDR3 has 16 residues. As originally analysed: Amplification of reference gene primers provided the estimated nucleated cell counts. TCRdb's table, derived via immunoSEQ multiplex PCR, lists solely in-frame clones and lacks some. That table furnishes V, J and clone size, whereas the DNA furnished D and trimming. The table lists over 110,000 clones, 84% of them singletons. The source material was peripheral blood. This receptor was identified in a man in his fifties or sixties with active or convalescent COVID-19. The chain combines TRBV7-8 with TRBJ1-1; 11 bases line up with TRBD1. This CDR3 reads CASKSGTGGTNTEAFF. The CDR3 DNA is TGTGCCAGCAAATCCGGGACAGGGGGGACGAACACTGAAGCTTTCTTT.